One T cell receptor (beta chain) is described in this entry. What it binds is not known. The data originate from a study of early T cells in non-severe SARS-CoV-2 infection. Overall study: Bulk RNA taken from unsorted whole blood was sequenced, leaving chains unpaired. Study-level findings and limits: The study's VDJdb matching favored anti-spike CD8 responses and missed private and CD4 specificities.

J was trimmed by 8 bases and V by 0 bases; bases with no gene match: 14. The CDR3 covers 17 residues. Germline V gene data show CDR1 as DFQATT and CDR2 as SNEGSKA (reference sequence). Each cDNA molecule carried a unique molecular identifier. TCRdb reanalysed the 5' RACE reads using MiXCR and keeps one entry per CDR3 protein. The sample consists of 30,000 to 45,000 distinct CDR3 sequences, 5% to 6.5% of them appearing once. The V call is TRBV20-1, the J call TRBJ2-4; TRBD1 matches at 9 bases. This TCR derives from an adult who was a healthcare worker with PCR-confirmed SARS-CoV-2 infection or an uninfected control (not recorded which). The source material was whole blood. CDR3 sequence: CSARDAFRDRAAHIQYF. As DNA, the CDR3 is TGCAGTGCTAGAGATGCGTTTCGGGACAGGGCTGCACACATTCAGTACTTC.